This TCR beta chain was captured in a study of blood T cell repertoires in COVID-19. Study overall: COVID-19 samples, acute and convalescent, were from the United States, Italy and Spain. Sources were T cells, B-cell-depleted T cells, or PBMCs; the material itself was cDNA or gDNA.

Germline loops: CDR1 MNHNS, CDR2 SASEGT. V lost 1 base and J 8 bases, leaving 5 bases between the germline ends. The CDR3 has 12 residues. Generated by immunoSEQ multiplex PCR, the TCRdb table keeps only in-frame clones and is missing some. Of some 89,000 clones in the sample, roughly 72% were seen once. This clone was seen a handful of times. The sequenced sample consisted of peripheral blood. This chain connects TRBV6-1 to TRBJ1-4; D uncertain. The sequence was collected from a man between 65 and 85 years old with acute or convalescent COVID-19. CDR3 sequence: CASSEVKEKLFF. For the CDR3, the DNA is TGTGCCAGCAGTGAAGTAAAAGAAAAACTGTTTTTT.